These 22 T cell receptor beta chains were all obtained from the same sample, sequenced in a study of blood T cell repertoires in COVID-19. Sequencing used immunoSEQ multiplex PCR; TCRdb keeps in-frame clones, though not all of them. The table includes about 290,000 clones, about nine tenths detected once. Sequenced material: PBMCs or T cells enriched from blood (not recorded which). These receptors were obtained from a woman in her forties who had recovered from COVID-19.

The rearrangement uses TRBV12-5 and TRBJ1-1; D gene uncertain. The CDR3 runs 13 residues. Germline V lookup: CDR1 LGHNT, CDR2 FRNRAP. V was pared by 7 bases and J by 1 base, with 10 bases between. DNA for the CDR3: TGTGCTAGTGAAAAGGGAGGGAACACTGAAGCTTTCTTT. Residues: CASEKGGNTEAFF. Supplemented by reference TRBV12-5 and TRBJ1-1, the full variable domain reads DARVTQTPRHKVTEMGQEVTMRCQPILGHNTVFWYRQTMMQGLELLAYFRNRAPLDDSGMPKDRFSAEMPDATLATLKIQPSEPRDSAVYFCASEKGGNTEAFFGQGTRLTVV.

This chain connects TRBV4-3 to TRBJ2-1; TRBD2 aligns across 13 bases. J was trimmed by 7 bases and V by 0 bases; bases with no gene match: 3. Germline V lookup: CDR1 LGHNA, CDR2 YSLEER. The CDR3 is made up of 16 amino acids. The chain's CDR3 is CASSQDVGLAGNEQFF. CDR3 coding DNA: TGCGCCAGCAGCCAAGATGTGGGACTAGCGGGAAATGAGCAGTTCTTC.

The chain is built from TRBV18 and TRBJ1-2; a possible D gene is TRBD1 (6 bases). Germline CDR1 is KGHSH and CDR2 is LQKENI. This CDR3 contains 14 residues. V was trimmed by 5 bases and J by 5 bases, leaving 15 bases between them. CDR3 amino acids: CASSVVDRPYGYTF. CDR3 coding DNA: TGTGCCAGCTCAGTCGTGGACAGACCTTATGGCTACACCTTC.

V usage is TRBV15 and J usage is TRBJ2-7; D is perhaps TRBD2 (5 bases). Germline V gene data show CDR1 as LNHNV and CDR2 as YYDKDF (reference sequence). The CDR3 has 15 residues. V lost 2 bases to trimming and J lost 6 bases, with 17 bases between them. The CDR3 is CATSRPSARRVEQYF. The CDR3 coding sequence is TGTGCCACCAGCAGACCATCTGCGAGGCGGGTCGAGCAGTACTTC.

The V gene is TRBV5-5, the J gene TRBJ1-2; 8 bases are shared with TRBD1. Trimming at V came to 6 bases and at J to 5 bases, leaving 12 bases not matched to a gene. The CDR3 totals 15 residues. The germline CDR1 and CDR2 sequences are SGHKS and YYEKEE (reference sequence). CDR3 in amino acids: CASTIYDQGAYGYTF. The DNA of the CDR3 is TGTGCCAGCACCATATACGACCAGGGGGCATATGGCTACACCTTC.

V usage is TRBV18 and J usage is TRBJ1-1; perhaps TRBD1 as D (5 bases). The CDR3 length is 13 residues. Germline V gives CDR1 KGHSH, CDR2 LQKENI. Between the trimmed V and J ends, which lost 4 bases and 4 bases, there was a span of 10 bases. CDR3 sequence reads: CASSQGGATEAFF. Here the CDR3 DNA reads TGTGCCAGCTCACAGGGAGGGGCCACTGAAGCTTTCTTT.

This sequence joins TRBV29-1 and TRBJ1-1; 7 positions match TRBD1. This CDR3 is 14 amino acids long. CDR1 and CDR2 from the germline V gene are SQVTM and ANQGSEA. The V segment lost 7 bases and the J segment 1 base; nucleotides outside the gene matches: 9. The CDR3 here is CSAQEGASNTEAFF. CDR3 sequence (DNA): TGCAGCGCCCAAGAGGGGGCCTCGAACACTGAAGCTTTCTTT.

The chain recombines TRBV5-5 with TRBJ1-3, with D unresolved. The CDR3 is 13 amino acids. Germline-derived CDR1 and CDR2 are SGHKS and YYEKEE (reference sequence). V was trimmed by 2 bases and J by 7 bases, leaving 10 bases between them. In nucleotides, the CDR3 is TGTGCCAGCAGCTTCCGGGAGGAGAACACCATATATTTT. Amino acid sequence: CASSFREENTIYF.

This clone has a handful of counts. The V and J genes are TRBV4-1 and TRBJ2-1; 14 nucleotides align to TRBD2. The CDR3 sequence is 18 residues long. Per the germline V gene, CDR1 is MGHRA and CDR2 is YSYEKL. J lost 6 bases, V lost 3 bases, and 10 bases had no gene match. The CDR3 loop is CASSHRDGLAGGSNEQFF. Written as DNA, the CDR3 is TGCGCCAGCAGCCACAGGGACGGACTAGCGGGAGGTAGCAATGAGCAGTTCTTC.

The rearrangement links TRBV24-1 to TRBJ1-2, with D possibly being TRBD1 (6 bases). This CDR3 comprises 14 residues. Germline values: CDR1 KGHDR, CDR2 SFDVKD. Trimming took off 5 bases at V and 4 bases at J, with 13 bases between the two ends. DNA of the CDR3: TGTGCCACCAGTGCCTGGGGGCTGACCTATGGCTACACCTTC. It encodes CATSAWGLTYGYTF.

The J gene is TRBJ1-2, the V gene TRBV6-5; D is uncertain. Trimming stripped 0 bases from V and 5 bases from J, with 16 bases between. The CDR3 length is 16 residues. From germline, CDR1 is MNHEY and CDR2 SVGAGI. The DNA of the CDR3 is TGTGCCAGCAGTTACTCGTCCGGGAGGGTAGGGTATGGCTACACCTTC. Translated: CASSYSSGRVGYGYTF.

The J gene is TRBJ1-3, the V gene TRBV5-1; 8 nucleotides align to TRBD1. CDR3 length: 14 amino acids. Germline V gene lookup returns CDR1 SGHRS and CDR2 YFSETQ. V was pared by 4 bases and J by 8 bases, with 8 bases of the junction left unmatched. The CDR3 DNA reads TGCGCCAGCAGCCTGGGACAGGACGGGGACACCATATATTTT. Protein product: CASSLGQDGDTIYF. Combining the CDR3 with reference TRBV5-1 and TRBJ1-3 gives the whole variable domain KAGVTQTPRYLIKTRGQQVTLSCSPISGHRSVSWYQQTPGQGLQFLFEYFSETQRNKGNFPGRFSGRQFSNSRSEMNVSTLELGDSALYLCASSLGQDGDTIYFGEGSWLTVV.

This chain joins TRBV6-1 and TRBJ1-3; TRBD1 might be the D (6 bases). Germline V gives CDR1 MNHNS, CDR2 SASEGT. With 1 base removed from V and 2 bases from J, the gap between germline ends came to 12 bases. The CDR3 has 16 residues. CDR3 region: CASSEVGGRPGNTIYF. Here the CDR3 DNA reads TGTGCCAGCAGTGAAGTCGGGGGGCGCCCTGGAAACACCATATATTTT.

V and J are TRBV5-5 and TRBJ1-4; D might be TRBD1 (6 bases). This CDR3 is built from 16 residues. V was pared by 1 base and J by 2 bases, with 12 bases between. Germline CDR1 and CDR2: SGHKS and YYEKEE (reference sequence). CDR3 in amino acids: CASSLWFGQTNEKLFF. The DNA of the CDR3 is TGTGCCAGCAGCTTGTGGTTCGGACAGACTAATGAAAAACTGTTTTTT.

The chain has TRBV24-1 and TRBJ1-2, with unresolved D. CDR1 KGHDR and CDR2 SFDVKD come from the germline V gene. CDR3 length equals 11 residues. With 7 bases removed from V and 6 bases from J, the gap between germline ends came to 8 bases. The CDR3 DNA follows: TGTGCCACCAGAGGCGAGGATGGCTACACCTTC. Its translation: CATRGEDGYTF.

This chain uses TRBV7-9 with TRBJ2-7, with D perhaps matching TRBD1 (5 bases). Germline CDR1 is SEHNR and CDR2 is FQNEAQ (reference sequence). The ends were cut back, 4 bases at V and 2 bases at J, with 9 bases in the middle. This CDR3 has 13 residues. In nucleotides, the CDR3 is TGTGCCAGCAGCTCTGACAGCACCTACGAGCAGTACTTC. Encoded protein: CASSSDSTYEQYF.

V and J are TRBV5-1 and TRBJ1-2; 7 nucleotides line up with TRBD1. CDR3 length: 14 amino acids. The V segment lost 0 bases and the J segment 7 bases; nucleotides outside the gene matches: 6. From germline, CDR1 is SGHRS and CDR2 YFSETQ. The CDR3 is CASSLERQGAGYTF. The DNA of the CDR3 is TGCGCCAGCAGCTTGGAACGACAGGGTGCTGGCTACACCTTC.

This clone has just a few counts. This chain connects TRBV3-1 (or the pseudogene TRBV3-2) to TRBJ1-2; possible D gene TRBD1, 6 bases. V was trimmed by 4 bases and J by 6 bases, leaving 15 bases between them. The CDR3 covers 14 residues. The germline gives CDR1 LGHDT, CDR2 YNNKEL (reference sequence). This chain's CDR3 is CASSLWTVLDGYTF. CDR3 DNA sequence: TGTGCCAGCAGCCTATGGACAGTGCTGGATGGCTACACCTTC.

The CDR3 reads CASSLTTGDGYTF. For the CDR3, the DNA is TGTGCCAGCAGTTTAACGACAGGGGATGGCTACACCTTC. The V gene is TRBV27, the J gene TRBJ1-2, with TRBD1 matching over 8 bases. Germline-derived CDR1 and CDR2 are MNHEY and SMNVEV (reference sequence). The CDR3 length is 13 residues. Trimming cost V 2 bases and J 6 bases; bases outside gene matches: 2.

This clone was counted a few times. The V gene is TRBV7-9, the J gene TRBJ2-2; 9 bases map to TRBD1. Trimming at V came to 3 bases and at J to 3 bases, leaving 2 bases not matched to a gene. The length of the CDR3 is 15 residues. Germline-derived CDR1 and CDR2 are SEHNR and FQNEAQ (reference sequence). CDR3 region: CASSFGDRDTGELFF. The CDR3 DNA is TGTGCCAGCAGCTTCGGGGACAGGGACACCGGGGAGCTGTTTTTT.

The rearrangement uses TRBV6-5 and TRBJ2-6, with D maybe TRBD2 (5 bases). The CDR3 contains 14 residues. Germline lookup yields CDR1 MNHEY and CDR2 SVGAGI. Trimming took 10 bases from V and 2 from J, leaving 12 bases between them. CDR3 loop: CATSRGTGANVLTF. DNA of the CDR3: TGTGCCACCTCAAGAGGGACTGGGGCCAACGTCCTGACTTTC.

This clone appeared a few times. The chain employs TRBV7-2 and TRBJ1-1; D gene unclear. V lost 5 bases to trimming and J lost 2 bases, with 9 bases between them. CDR1 is SGHTA, CDR2 FQGNSA, per germline. CDR3 length equals 13 residues. The CDR3 reads CASSTGSNTEAFF. The CDR3 nucleotides read TGTGCCAGCAGCACCGGTTCCAACACTGAAGCTTTCTTT.